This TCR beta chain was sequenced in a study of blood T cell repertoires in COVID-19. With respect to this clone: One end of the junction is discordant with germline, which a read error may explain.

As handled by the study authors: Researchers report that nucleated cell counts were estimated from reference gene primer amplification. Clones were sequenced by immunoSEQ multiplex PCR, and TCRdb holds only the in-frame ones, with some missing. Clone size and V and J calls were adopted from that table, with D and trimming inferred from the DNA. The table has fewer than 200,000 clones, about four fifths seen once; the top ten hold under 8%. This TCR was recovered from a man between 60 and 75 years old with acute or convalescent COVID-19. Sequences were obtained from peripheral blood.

The CDR3 here is CVSSSAGRLAGGGDTQYF. The CDR3 DNA sequence: TGTGTCAGCAGCTCCGCCGGGCGGCTAGCGGGGGGCGGCGATACGCAGTATTTT. This chain uses TRBV7-3 with TRBJ2-3; TRBD2 matches at 11 bases. This CDR3 has 18 residues. The germline V gene encodes CDR1 SGHTA and CDR2 FQGTGA.